Given below is one T cell receptor (beta chain) in context. This sample stems from a study of shared T cell receptors in the human thymus. The assay was immunoSEQ multiplex PCR, and TCRdb's table has in-frame clones only and misses some. The table has under 700,000 clones, 78% seen once; the top ten hold about 0.013%. V was clipped by 10 bases and J by 4 bases; unmatched bases: 16. Germline loops: CDR1 SNHLY, CDR2 FYNNEI. This CDR3 comprises 16 residues. This sample was also put to use in a study of human thymus T cells. That report adds: Donors were healthy Finnish babies undergoing corrective operations for congenital heart defects.

V gene TRBV2 combines with J gene TRBJ2-1, with 7 bases identical to TRBD1. This receptor was obtained from a boy younger than two with a congenital heart defect. The source material was thymocytes. DNA for the CDR3: TGTGCCACCCAACCCCTTGACAGGGAACGATACAATGAGCAGTTCTTC. It is translated as CATQPLDRERYNEQFF.